This TCR beta chain is from a study of T cells in localized non-small cell lung cancer. Study-wide findings and caveats: Highest T cell clonality was seen in uninvolved adjacent lung, surpassing that measured in tumor. Within adjacent lung there appeared a median around 55 of the top 100 tumor clones. Heterogeneity is still possible, as just one tumor region was sequenced.

The CDR3 sequence is 13 residues long. V dropped 2 bases and J dropped 4 bases, with 8 bases sitting between them. The germline V gene encodes CDR1 MDHEN and CDR2 SYDVKM. Assay used: immunoSEQ multiplex PCR; TCRdb lists only in-frame clones, some missing. The data hold tens of thousands of clones, with about 86% observed a single time. As to this clone: Its antigen is as yet unknown.

This rearrangement joins TRBV28 to TRBJ1-2; D unresolved. The sequencing used peripheral blood, collected before any cancer treatment. The origin of this receptor is a male donor older than 55 with stage III squamous cell lung carcinoma. The CDR3 protein is CASSLSGGYGYTF. The CDR3 region has the DNA TGTGCCAGCAGTTTAAGCGGCGGCTATGGCTACACCTTC.